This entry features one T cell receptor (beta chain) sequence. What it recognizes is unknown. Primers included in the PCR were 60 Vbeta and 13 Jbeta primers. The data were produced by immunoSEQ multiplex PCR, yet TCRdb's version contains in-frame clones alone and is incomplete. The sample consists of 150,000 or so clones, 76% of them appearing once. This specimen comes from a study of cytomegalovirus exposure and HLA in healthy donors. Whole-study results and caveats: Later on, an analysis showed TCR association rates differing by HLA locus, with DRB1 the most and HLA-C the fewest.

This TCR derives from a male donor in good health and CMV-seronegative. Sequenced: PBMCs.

The CDR3 nucleotides are TGTGCCTGGGACAGGGGATTCTTATATGGCTACACCTTC. Protein sequence: CAWDRGFLYGYTF. V usage is TRBV30 and J usage is TRBJ1-2; 8 bases fit TRBD1. The V segment lost 5 bases and the J segment 5 bases; nucleotides outside the gene matches: 7. The CDR3 is 13 amino acids. From germline, CDR1 is GTSNPN and CDR2 SVGIG (reference sequence). Full variable domain (remainder filled in from reference TRBV30 and TRBJ1-2): SQTIHQWPATLVQPVGSPLSLECTVEGTSNPNLYWYRQAAGRGLQLLFYSVGIGQISSEVPQNLSASRPQDRQFILSSKKLLLSDSGFYLCAWDRGFLYGYTFGSGTRLTVV.